Presented here are 14 T cell receptor beta chains from one specimen sequenced in a study of T cells in localized non-small cell lung cancer. TCRdb keeps only in-frame clones here, not all; method: immunoSEQ multiplex PCR. The table lists 90,000 to 95,000 clones, 80% to 90% of them singletons, with approximately 15% in the top ten. This material consisted of peripheral blood, taken before any cancer treatment. Receptors were obtained from a man aged 35 to 70 with stage I squamous cell lung carcinoma.

This clone was seen just once. This sequence joins TRBV5-1 and TRBJ2-2; D uncertain. With 2 bases removed from V and 6 bases from J, the gap between germline ends came to 8 bases. The CDR3 is made up of 13 amino acids. Per germline, CDR1 SGHRS and CDR2 YFSETQ. Here the CDR3 reads CASSLESPGELFF. Written as DNA, the CDR3 is TGCGCCAGCAGCTTAGAATCGCCCGGGGAGCTGTTTTTT.

The rearrangement links TRBV2 to TRBJ2-5; TRBD2 aligns across 10 bases. Germline values: CDR1 SNHLY, CDR2 FYNNEI. CDR3 length: 17 residues. Unmatched junction bases numbered 9, after V lost 4 bases and J lost 1 base. The CDR3, as DNA: TGTGCCAGCAGTGTAGGGCGAGCGGGGGGGTCCCAAGAGACCCAGTACTTC. Amino acids: CASSVGRAGGSQETQYF.

Here the CDR3 DNA reads TGTGCCAGTAGTATAGCTAGCGGGCGACATAATGAGCAGTTCTTC. It yields the protein CASSIASGRHNEQFF. The genes are TRBV19 and TRBJ2-1; 8 nucleotides match TRBD2. Germline V lookup: CDR1 LNHDA, CDR2 SQIVND (reference sequence). This CDR3 comprises 15 residues. The V and J ends lost 1 base and 7 bases, in that order; junction bases with no gene match: 6.

The chain is built from TRBV4-2 and TRBJ2-3, with D perhaps given as TRBD1 or TRBD2 (5 bases each). Trimming left V 0 bases short and J 8 bases short, with 12 bases between. Germline values: CDR1 LGHNA, CDR2 YNFKEQ. The length of the CDR3 is 14 residues. CDR3 DNA sequence: TGTGCCAGCAGCCAAGAGACGGGGCCCGGTACGCAGTATTTT. Translating gives CASSQETGPGTQYF.

The chain combines TRBV4-2 with TRBJ1-2; D may be TRBD1 (6 bases). V shed 1 base and J shed 4 bases, with 10 bases lying between them. The CDR3 length is 14 residues. Germline loops: CDR1 LGHNA, CDR2 YNFKEQ. The CDR3 region has the DNA TGTGCCAGCAGCCAAGTACAGGGCTCCTATGGCTACACCTTC. The encoded protein is CASSQVQGSYGYTF.

The chain combines TRBV15 with TRBJ1-3; 8 bases fit TRBD1. J was trimmed by 0 bases and V by 0 bases; bases with no gene match: 10. The CDR3 has 19 residues. Germline CDR1 and CDR2: LNHNV and YYDKDF (reference sequence). CDR3 coding DNA: TGTGCCACCAGCAGAGATACCTCGACAGGGGACCCCTCTGGAAACACCATATATTTT. Residues: CATSRDTSTGDPSGNTIYF.

The chain carries TRBV4-3 and TRBJ1-3, with D tentatively TRBD1 (5 bases). The V gene lost 0 bases and the J gene lost 0 bases, with 9 bases spanning the gap. The CDR3 totals 16 residues. The germline V gene has CDR1 LGHNA and CDR2 YSLEER. This CDR3 reads CASSQDYGGSGNTIYF. The CDR3 DNA follows: TGCGCCAGCAGCCAAGACTACGGGGGCTCTGGAAACACCATATATTTT.

The gene calls are TRBV2 and TRBJ2-5, with D unresolved. Germline V gene data show CDR1 as SNHLY and CDR2 as FYNNEI. The V gene lost 4 bases and the J gene lost 6 bases, with 15 bases spanning the gap. The CDR3 totals 14 residues. CDR3 sequence reads: CASSVGGITKTQYF. CDR3 sequence (DNA): TGTGCCAGCAGTGTCGGCGGAATCACGAAGACCCAGTACTTC.

The chain couples TRBV29-1 to TRBJ2-2; D is unclear. The CDR3 loop spans 12 amino acids. The germline V gene encodes CDR1 SQVTM and CDR2 ANQGSEA. The germline V and J ends were trimmed by 7 bases and 2 bases, with 8 bases remaining between them. CDR3 residues: CSGFLNTGELFF. CDR3 bases: TGCAGCGGGTTCCTTAACACCGGGGAGCTGTTTTTT.

The chain employs TRBV19 and TRBJ1-6; D gene unclear. From germline, CDR1 is LNHDA and CDR2 SQIVND (reference sequence). V was clipped by 5 bases and J by 10 bases, with 15 bases between them. This CDR3 spans 14 amino acids. The CDR3 bases are TGTGCCAGTAGTCCTAAGGCGAGGGCATCACCCCTCCACTTT. Translating it yields CASSPKARASPLHF.

The CDR3 loop is CASSVVYGGNTEAFF. CDR3 DNA: TGTGCCAGCAGCGTAGTCTACGGGGGTAACACTGAAGCTTTCTTT. The chain employs TRBV9 and TRBJ1-1; tentative D call: TRBD1 (5 bases). This CDR3 has 15 residues. Deletions cut 0 bases from V and 2 bases from J, with 11 bases between. In germline, CDR1 is SGDLS, CDR2 YYNGEE.

The rearrangement uses TRBV7-2 and TRBJ2-7; D possibly corresponds to TRBD1 (6 bases). Per the germline V gene, CDR1 is SGHTA and CDR2 is FQGNSA. V lost 5 bases and J lost 5, with 16 bases in between. The CDR3 has 14 residues. The CDR3 sequence is CASSTRTAENEQYF. DNA for the CDR3: TGTGCCAGCAGCACGAGGACAGCAGAAAACGAGCAGTACTTC.

The chain couples TRBV25-1 to TRBJ1-2, with D perhaps TRBD1 (6 bases). From germline, CDR1 is MGHDK and CDR2 SYGVNS. CDR3 length equals 12 residues. V was trimmed by 5 bases and J by 7 bases, leaving 11 bases between them. CDR3 bases: TGTGCCAGCAGTCCAGGGGTGGGTGGCTACACCTTC. It specifies CASSPGVGGYTF.

The V call is TRBV29-1, the J call TRBJ2-3; possibly TRBD2 for D (5 bases). Trimming took 2 bases from V and 4 from J, leaving 7 bases between them. The germline gives CDR1 SQVTM, CDR2 ANQGSEA. The CDR3 extends over 12 amino acids. The CDR3 bases are TGCAGCGTTGAAAGAGCGGCAGATACGCAGTATTTT. It encodes CSVERAADTQYF.